This T cell receptor beta chain emerged from a study of regulatory T cells in long-lasting Graves disease. For TCR beta, libraries came from iRepertoire HTBI primers and Arm-PCR of CDR3 regions. One entry per CDR3 protein, called by TCRdb with MiXCR from the multiplex PCR reads. This sample has around 500,000 distinct CDR3 sequences; around 12% occur once, and the top ten carry over 7%. The time point: newly diagnosed GD, antithyroid drugs for less than 3 months. The TCR library used RNA extracted from PBMCs. As for this clonotype: What it binds is unknown. At one end, the junction sequence differs from germline, possibly due to a read error.

Germline assignment: CDR1 LGHDT and CDR2 YNNKEL (reference sequence). This CDR3 spans 11 amino acids. Study findings and constraints: Persistent Graves' patients possessed reduced TCR diversity relative to recently diagnosed ones.

These data also formed part of another study, on T cells in Graves' hyperthyroidism and ophthalmopathy.

The input for sequencing was peripheral blood mononuclear cells (PBMCs), taken at new diagnosis, from a patient treated with antithyroid drugs. The chain joins TRBV3-1 to TRBJ2-5, with D hard to call. This sequence originates from a woman aged 30 to 39 with Graves disease. The CDR3 DNA reads TGTGTCAGCAGTTCTATAGAGACCCAGTACTTC. Protein: CVSSSIETQYF.